The T cell receptor beta chain under discussion was sequenced for a study of T cell clonality in common variable immunodeficiency. Patients had low serum IgG, IgA and/or IgM and specific antibody deficiency. Only in-frame clones appear in the TCRdb table, and some are missing; sequencing was by immunoSEQ multiplex PCR. The sample has roughly 5,000 clones, none seen only once. General study results and limits: Reportedly, TCR beta sequences from common variable immunodeficiency showed fewer deletions and N-nucleotide insertions.

The V end lost 2 bases, the J end lost 4 bases, and 12 bases lay between the germline ends. The CDR3 runs to 14 residues. In germline, CDR1 is SGHRS, CDR2 YFSETQ. This clone was seen repeatedly, ten times or more. The antigen remains unidentified. Read sequence stops 3 residues before the CDR3 end, and the germline J gene provides the missing end. Sequencing was done on a sample of peripheral blood mononuclear cells. The TCR sequence derives from a human donor with common variable immunodeficiency. This sequence joins TRBV5-1 and TRBJ1-1; D perhaps matches TRBD1 (5 bases). The CDR3 DNA, read in part, is TGCGCCAGCAGCTTACTCCAGGGTTTCACTGAA. Translating it yields CASSLLQGFTE. The full-length CDR3 reads as CASSLLQGFTEAFF.